The 15 T cell receptor beta chains below all came from one sample that was sequenced in a study of metastatic and nonmetastatic thyroid tumors. TCRdb reprocessed the PCR reads using MiXCR. The sample consists of about 50,000 clones, less than 5% of them appearing once. There were no patients who had received any treatment before thyroid surgery. The specimen was blood. These receptor sequences come from a female donor with papillary thyroid cancer or a benign thyroid nodule (not recorded which). Some clones in this sample may be carry-over from other donors' samples.

This clone has ten or more counts. The J gene is TRBJ2-2, the V gene TRBV24-1; TRBD1 matches 8 bases. V shed 7 bases, J shed 4 bases, and the junction held 10 bases outside the gene matches. The V gene's germline CDR1 is KGHDR and CDR2 SFDVKD. The CDR3 totals 16 residues. The CDR3 DNA reads as TGTGCCACCAGGGGAAGAGGACAGGGTGGCACCGGGGAGCTGTTTTTT. Translated, it gives CATRGRGQGGTGELFF.

This clone has ten or more counts. The CDR3 region is CSASGRDTQYF. Written as DNA, the CDR3 is TGCAGTGCTAGCGGGAGAGATACGCAGTATTTT. This chain connects TRBV20-1 to TRBJ2-3; D is perhaps TRBD2 (6 bases). Deletions cut 3 bases from V and 5 bases from J, with 6 bases between. CDR1 is DFQATT, CDR2 SNEGSKA, per germline (reference sequence). This CDR3 has 11 amino acids.

The sample holds many counts of this clone. The gene calls are TRBV15 and TRBJ2-1; D unresolved. The CDR3 sequence is 16 residues long. V lost 1 base to trimming and J lost 4 bases, with 14 bases between them. Germline-derived CDR1 and CDR2 are LNHNV and YYDKDF (reference sequence). CDR3 residues: CATSRAVGRSYNEQFF. The DNA for the CDR3 is TGTGCCACCAGCAGAGCGGTAGGGCGGAGTTACAATGAGCAGTTCTTC.

In this sample, this clone turned up many times. The chain couples TRBV19 to TRBJ2-1, with D uncertain. In germline, CDR1 is LNHDA, CDR2 SQIVND (reference sequence). The CDR3 extends over 13 amino acids. V gave up 5 bases and J gave up 7 bases, with 12 bases separating them. The CDR3 loop reads CASSAIGSNEQFF. DNA for the CDR3: TGTGCCAGTAGTGCAATTGGTAGTAATGAGCAGTTCTTC. Together with reference TRBV19 and TRBJ2-1, the CDR3 gives the full variable domain: DGGITQSPKYLFRKEGQNVTLSCEQNLNHDAMYWYRQDPGQGLRLIYYSQIVNDFQKGDIAEGYSVSREKKESFPLTVTSAQKNPTAFYLCASSAIGSNEQFFGPGTRLTVL.

This clone was counted a few times. V usage is TRBV24-1 and J usage is TRBJ2-5; no firm D call. Per the germline V gene, CDR1 is KGHDR and CDR2 is SFDVKD. The CDR3 loop spans 16 amino acids. Trimming cost V 5 bases and J 5 bases, with 20 bases left between them. The chain's CDR3 is CATSVRHGLVQETQYF. The CDR3 region has the DNA TGTGCCACCAGTGTTAGGCACGGATTGGTTCAGGAGACCCAGTACTTC.

This clone has just a few counts. This may stem from a read error, because a much larger clone lies one nucleotide away. This CDR3 is also generated by other DNA sequences in the sample. The V and J genes are TRBV2 and TRBJ1-4; possible D gene TRBD1, 5 bases. The CDR3 extends over 17 amino acids. Germline CDR1 SNHLY, CDR2 FYNNEI. Written as DNA, the CDR3 is TGTGCCAGCAGGGTTTCAGGGATTCTCGCAACTAATGAAAAACTGTTTTTC. Amino acid sequence: CASRVSGILATNEKLFF. Looking up the rest from reference TRBV2 and TRBJ1-4 gives the full variable domain: EPEVTQTPSHQVTQMGQEVILRCVPISNHLYFYWYRQILGQKVEFLVSFYNNEISEKSEIFDDQFSVERPDGSNFTLKIRSTKLEDSAMYFCASRVSGILATNEKLFFGSGTQLSVL.

This clone turned up a few times. V and J are TRBV20-1 and TRBJ1-1; D gene uncertain. Germline V lookup: CDR1 DFQATT, CDR2 SNEGSKA (reference sequence). The CDR3 covers 14 residues. Trimming left V 4 bases short and J 0 bases short, with 12 bases between. The CDR3 DNA reads TGCAGTGCTACAAAGCAGGTGCTGAACACTGAAGCTTTCTTT. It yields the protein CSATKQVLNTEAFF.

This chain links TRBV6-1 with TRBJ2-7; D unclear. Trimming removed 4 bases at V and 2 bases at J, with 6 bases between. This CDR3 is 12 amino acids long. Looked up from germline, CDR1 is MNHNS and CDR2 is SASEGT. CDR3 in DNA: TGTGCCAGCAGTGCCCAGGCCTACGAGCAGTACTTC. This encodes CASSAQAYEQYF.

This clone has only a few counts. This chain connects TRBV6-2 or TRBV6-3 to TRBJ1-1; D is uncertain. Germline CDR1 reads MNHEY; CDR2 reads SVGEGT. V shed 9 bases and J shed 3 bases, with 14 bases lying between them. The CDR3 has 13 amino acids. The CDR3, as DNA: TGTGCCAGGACTTCTGTTCTGGACACTGAAGCTTTCTTT. Translation gives CARTSVLDTEAFF.

V and J are TRBV12-3 or TRBV12-4 and TRBJ1-1; D might be TRBD1 (5 bases). The CDR3 extends over 13 amino acids. Between the trimmed V and J ends, which lost 6 bases and 2 bases, there was a span of 10 bases. The CDR3 DNA reads as TGTGCCAGCAGCGCCGACAGCAACACTGAAGCTTTCTTT. It translates to CASSADSNTEAFF.

This clone has more than one count but fewer than ten. An end of the junction differs from the germline gene, which may be a read error. CDR3 region: CASSLTIWSTDTQYF. For the CDR3, the DNA is TGTGCCAGCAGTTTAACTATCTGGAGCACGGATACGCAGTATTTT. The genes are TRBV6-2 or TRBV6-3 and TRBJ2-3; D not certain. Germline V gene lookup returns CDR1 MNHEY and CDR2 SVGEGT. This CDR3 has 15 amino acids.

This clone was observed many times. The sample holds other DNA sequences that translate to the same CDR3. The V gene is TRBV4-2, the J gene TRBJ2-7; D remains ambiguous. CDR1 and CDR2 from the germline V gene are LGHNA and YNFKEQ. The V end lost 2 bases, the J end lost 2 bases, and 13 bases lay between the germline ends. The CDR3 consists of 15 residues. As DNA, the CDR3 is TGTGCCAGCAGCCAATTAGGCGACAAGGCCTACGAGCAGTACTTC. Amino acids: CASSQLGDKAYEQYF.

This clone was recorded many times. V gene TRBV27 combines with J gene TRBJ2-7, with D possibly being TRBD1 or TRBD2 (5 bases each). There are 16 residues in the CDR3. Germline CDR1 reads MNHEY; CDR2 reads SMNVEV (reference sequence). Trimming took 4 bases from V and 0 from J, leaving 16 bases between them. The CDR3 nucleotides read TGTGCCAGCAGTTCCCTAGGGACCGCAGGCTCCTACGAGCAGTACTTC. This encodes CASSSLGTAGSYEQYF.

This clone was counted many times. A much larger clone sits a single nucleotide away, making a read error possible. Distinct nucleotide sequences in the sample also encode this CDR3. The V call is TRBV27, the J call TRBJ1-1; D is ambiguous. Per the germline V gene, CDR1 is MNHEY and CDR2 is SMNVEV (reference sequence). The CDR3 has 13 amino acids. Trimming removed 0 bases from V and 11 bases from J, with 13 bases in between. CDR3 nucleotides: TGTGCCAGCAGTTTATCTTTGGGTGGCATTGCTTTCTTT. Protein product: CASSLSLGGIAFF.

Many counts were recorded for this clone. The CDR3, as DNA: TGTGCCAGCAGTGTCGAGGGAGAACAGCCCCAGCATTTT. Residues: CASSVEGEQPQHF. This chain joins TRBV2 and TRBJ1-5; D is unclear. The CDR3 runs 13 residues. Trimming shortened V by 4 bases and J by 7 bases, and 11 bases separated the two germline ends. Germline CDR1 is SNHLY and CDR2 is FYNNEI.